Presented here are 32 T cell receptor beta chains from one specimen sequenced in a study of T cell changes during pregnancy in multiple sclerosis. The assay was immunoSEQ multiplex PCR, and TCRdb's table has in-frame clones only and misses some. The sample lists around 71,000 clones; around nine tenths were seen once. The sample here was peripheral blood, taken in the third trimester of pregnancy. The receptors derive from a female donor with multiple sclerosis, enrolled in a pregnancy study.

The chain combines TRBV5-4 with TRBJ2-2; 13 nucleotides line up with TRBD2. Germline loops: CDR1 SGHNT, CDR2 YYREEE (reference sequence). V was clipped by 4 bases and J by 1 base; unmatched bases: 7. The length of the CDR3 is 18 residues. The CDR3 sequence: CASSPGTSGTLNTGELFF. In DNA form, the CDR3 reads TGTGCCAGCAGCCCCGGGACTAGCGGGACATTGAACACCGGGGAGCTGTTTTTT.

This chain uses TRBV28 with TRBJ2-5; D unresolved. V was clipped by 5 bases and J by 5 bases, with 15 bases between them. The CDR3 consists of 14 residues. Looked up from germline, CDR1 is MDHEN and CDR2 is SYDVKM. CDR3 DNA: TGTGCCAGCAGTCCGGTACAAGGCAGGGAGACCCAGTACTTC. Translated, it gives CASSPVQGRETQYF.

Of note for this clone: Sequence at one end of the junction differs from germline and may be a read error. The rearrangement links TRBV7-7 to TRBJ2-3, with TRBD1 matching over 7 bases. CDR3 length equals 13 residues. CDR1 and CDR2 from the germline V gene are SSHAT and FNYEAQ (reference sequence). The CDR3 protein is CASSTTGKDTQYF. The CDR3 DNA follows: TGTGCTAGCAGCACGACAGGGAAGGATACGCAGTATTTT.

The chain couples TRBV30 to TRBJ1-1, with a possible D match to TRBD1 (6 bases). CDR3 length: 13 residues. CDR1 and CDR2 from the germline V gene are GTSNPN and SVGIG (reference sequence). V lost 1 base to trimming and J lost 3 bases, with 9 bases between them. The CDR3 sequence: CAWSEQGYTEAFF. CDR3 coding DNA: TGTGCCTGGAGTGAACAGGGTTACACTGAAGCTTTCTTT.

The chain is built from TRBV7-9 and TRBJ2-1; no clear D gene. V dropped 4 bases and J dropped 9 bases, with 13 bases sitting between them. The germline V gene has CDR1 SEHNR and CDR2 FQNEAQ (reference sequence). The CDR3 runs 13 residues. CDR3 nucleotide sequence: TGTGCCAGCAGCTCCATGGGCCTCCGTGAGCAGTTCTTC. This encodes CASSSMGLREQFF. Complete variable domain (other parts from reference TRBV7-9 and TRBJ2-1): DTGVSQNPRHKITKRGQNVTFRCDPISEHNRLYWYRQTLGQGPEFLTYFQNEAQLEKSRLLSDRFSAERPKGSFSTLEIQRTEQGDSAMYLCASSSMGLREQFFGPGTRLTVL.

The rearrangement uses TRBV2 and TRBJ1-5; TRBD1 matches at 9 bases. Per the germline V gene, CDR1 is SNHLY and CDR2 is FYNNEI. Trimming at V came to 4 bases and at J to 6 bases, leaving 4 bases not matched to a gene. The CDR3 consists of 14 residues. CDR3 loop: CASSGTGEVQPQHF. CDR3 DNA: TGTGCCAGCAGTGGGACAGGGGAGGTTCAGCCCCAGCATTTT.

The chain uses TRBV6-1 and TRBJ2-7, with 8 bases aligning to TRBD2. The V and J ends lost 6 bases and 4 bases, in that order; junction bases with no gene match: 14. The CDR3 sequence is 16 residues long. Germline V gene sequence: CDR1 MNHNS, CDR2 SASEGT. The CDR3 DNA is TGTGCCAGCAGAGAAACCTGGAGCGGGAGAACTTACGAGCAGTACTTC. It yields the protein CASRETWSGRTYEQYF.

This chain uses TRBV28 with TRBJ2-1; D might be TRBD1 (5 bases). The CDR3 sequence is 15 residues long. Between the trimmed V and J ends, which lost 5 bases and 0 bases, there was a span of 11 bases. In germline, CDR1 is MDHEN, CDR2 SYDVKM. The CDR3 DNA follows: TGTGCCAGCAGTAACAGGTATAGCTCCTACAATGAGCAGTTCTTC. Translated: CASSNRYSSYNEQFF. Drawing the rest from reference TRBV28 and TRBJ2-1, the complete variable domain is DVKVTQSSRYLVKRTGEKVFLECVQDMDHENMFWYRQDPGLGLRLIYFSYDVKMKEKGDIPEGYSVSREKKERFSLILESASTNQTSMYLCASSNRYSSYNEQFFGPGTRLTVL.

V usage is TRBV5-1 and J usage is TRBJ2-1; D possibly corresponds to TRBD1 (6 bases). V lost 4 bases and J 0 bases, leaving 14 bases between the germline ends. Per the germline V gene, CDR1 is SGHRS and CDR2 is YFSETQ. The CDR3 covers 16 residues. The CDR3 reads CASSLRQASSYNEQFF. CDR3 bases: TGCGCCAGCAGCCTCCGACAGGCCAGCTCCTACAATGAGCAGTTCTTC.

A word on this clone: The junction does not match germline at one end; this may be a read error. The V and J genes are TRBV7-8 and TRBJ2-5; TRBD1 or TRBD2 may be the D gene (6 bases each). The CDR3 is 13 residues long. The germline gives CDR1 SGHVS, CDR2 FQNEAQ. CDR3 nucleotides: TGTGCCAGCACCTTAGGGGGGCCAGGGACCCAGTACTTC. It encodes CASTLGGPGTQYF.

CDR3 residues: CASRTDSPYEQYF. The CDR3 coding sequence is TGTGCCAGCAGGACGGACAGCCCCTACGAGCAGTACTTC. The rearrangement links TRBV28 to TRBJ2-7, with D possibly being TRBD1 (6 bases). CDR3 size: 13 residues. Trimming shortened V by 6 bases and J by 2 bases, and 11 bases separated the two germline ends. Germline loops: CDR1 MDHEN, CDR2 SYDVKM.

This chain uses TRBV11-2 with TRBJ2-1; 9 bases match TRBD2. CDR3 length: 15 residues. Germline trimming cut 5 bases from V and 1 base from J; bases unmatched to any gene: 3. Germline V CDR1 and CDR2: SGHAT, FQNNGV. The DNA for the CDR3 is TGTGCCAGCAGCCAAACTAGCGGGTCCTACAATGAGCAGTTCTTC. This translates into CASSQTSGSYNEQFF.

J is TRBJ2-2 and V is TRBV7-9; no definite D call. The germline V gene has CDR1 SEHNR and CDR2 FQNEAQ (reference sequence). The V end lost 3 bases, the J end lost 1 base, and 15 bases lay between the germline ends. The CDR3 runs 17 residues. The CDR3 region is CASSFSSAGLNTGELFF. The CDR3 DNA is TGTGCCAGCAGCTTCTCATCTGCAGGCCTGAACACCGGGGAGCTGTTTTTT. Looking up the rest from reference TRBV7-9 and TRBJ2-2 gives the full variable domain: DTGVSQNPRHKITKRGQNVTFRCDPISEHNRLYWYRQTLGQGPEFLTYFQNEAQLEKSRLLSDRFSAERPKGSFSTLEIQRTEQGDSAMYLCASSFSSAGLNTGELFFGEGSRLTVL.

This rearrangement joins TRBV5-1 to TRBJ2-3; D possibly corresponds to TRBD1 (5 bases). Germline V gene data show CDR1 as SGHRS and CDR2 as YFSETQ. The V and J ends lost 0 bases and 4 bases respectively, with 9 bases between them. The length of the CDR3 is 14 residues. CDR3 nucleotide sequence: TGCGCCAGCAGCTTGGGCAGGGTACCAGATACGCAGTATTTT. This sequence encodes CASSLGRVPDTQYF.

The chain employs TRBV4-1 and TRBJ2-7; 9 bases fit TRBD1. V was pared by 4 bases and J by 5 bases, with 15 bases of the junction left unmatched. Germline values: CDR1 MGHRA, CDR2 YSYEKL. The CDR3 length is 17 residues. The CDR3 region is CASSRGGGGTGTHEQYF. In DNA form, the CDR3 reads TGCGCCAGCAGCCGAGGTGGGGGGGGGACAGGGACCCACGAGCAGTACTTC.

The V gene is TRBV6-5, the J gene TRBJ2-2, with D perhaps TRBD1 (8 bases). The CDR3 loop spans 15 amino acids. Germline V gene data show CDR1 as MNHEY and CDR2 as SVGAGI. With 5 bases removed from V and 7 bases from J, the gap between germline ends came to 17 bases. The CDR3 loop reads CASSRQGRVIGELFF. For the CDR3, the DNA is TGTGCCAGCAGTCGACAGGGGAGGGTAATCGGGGAGCTGTTTTTT.

The table lists this clone with a count of one. The V gene is TRBV2, the J gene TRBJ1-5, with 10 bases matching TRBD1. Germline CDR1 and CDR2: SNHLY and FYNNEI. The CDR3 contains 17 residues. V lost 6 bases and J lost 0; bases outside the gene matches: 8. The CDR3 bases are TGTGCCAGCAGCAGGGGACAGGGGTGGAATAGCAATCAGCCCCAGCATTTT. This translates into CASSRGQGWNSNQPQHF.

J is TRBJ2-1 and V is TRBV7-9; 8 bases are shared with TRBD1. The germline gives CDR1 SEHNR, CDR2 FQNEAQ (reference sequence). This CDR3 is 14 amino acids long. The trim removed 4 bases at V and 5 bases at J, leaving 4 bases unmatched. The CDR3 loop is CASSSTGVHNEQFF. In DNA, the CDR3 is TGTGCCAGCAGCTCGACAGGGGTCCACAATGAGCAGTTCTTC.

The chain recombines TRBV19 with TRBJ2-7, with D perhaps TRBD1 (5 bases). The germline V and J ends were trimmed by 4 bases and 2 bases, with 12 bases remaining between them. Germline CDR1 LNHDA, CDR2 SQIVND (reference sequence). CDR3 length equals 14 residues. The CDR3 loop is CASSKGPLTYEQYF. DNA for the CDR3: TGTGCCAGTAGTAAGGGGCCCCTTACCTACGAGCAGTACTTC.

The chain uses TRBV2 and TRBJ2-5, with a tentative D call TRBD1 (6 bases). Per germline, CDR1 SNHLY and CDR2 FYNNEI. The CDR3 consists of 13 residues. V lost 4 bases and J lost 5, with 11 bases in between. This CDR3 is CASSVGTSETQYF. The CDR3 coding sequence is TGTGCCAGCAGTGTAGGGACATCCGAGACCCAGTACTTC.

As regards this clone: A junction boundary mismatches the germline segment, possibly from a read error. V is TRBV5-1 and J is TRBJ2-7; the match to TRBD1 covers 8 bases. The CDR3 has 15 amino acids. Germline V gene data show CDR1 as SGHRS and CDR2 as YFSETQ. CDR3 in DNA: TGCGCCAGCCGCTTCGTCGACAGGGGAAACTACGAGCAGTACTTC. Protein: CASRFVDRGNYEQYF.

This clone was recorded only once. In DNA form, the CDR3 reads TGTGCCAGCAGCCAGGGACTAGCGGAGCCCACAGATACGCAGTATTTT. Amino acid sequence: CASSQGLAEPTDTQYF. This chain joins TRBV2 and TRBJ2-3; TRBD2 aligns across 11 bases. Germline loops: CDR1 SNHLY, CDR2 FYNNEI. After removal of 6 bases from V and 2 bases from J, the junction contained 7 bases not matched to a gene. The CDR3 length is 16 residues. The full variable domain, with the rest looked up from reference TRBV2 and TRBJ2-3, is EPEVTQTPSHQVTQMGQEVILRCVPISNHLYFYWYRQILGQKVEFLVSFYNNEISEKSEIFDDQFSVERPDGSNFTLKIRSTKLEDSAMYFCASSQGLAEPTDTQYFGPGTRLTVL.

This rearrangement joins TRBV6-1 to TRBJ2-7; D perhaps matches TRBD1 (5 bases). V was trimmed by 8 bases and J by 0 bases, leaving 5 bases between them. CDR1 and CDR2 (germline): MNHNS, SASEGT. The CDR3 extends over 11 amino acids. The CDR3 nucleotides are TGTGCCAGCGGGGCCTCCTACGAGCAGTACTTC. Translating it yields CASGASYEQYF.

The rearrangement uses TRBV9 and TRBJ1-1, with 7 bases that match TRBD1. This CDR3 comprises 15 residues. CDR1 is SGDLS and CDR2 is YYNGEE in the germline V gene. V lost 1 base, J lost 6 bases, and 9 bases stayed unmatched. The CDR3 coding sequence is TGTGCCAGCAGCGTAACTACTAGACAGGGACCTGAAGCTTTCTTT. This gives the protein CASSVTTRQGPEAFF.

This chain joins TRBV7-2 and TRBJ2-5; 9 nucleotides match TRBD2. J was trimmed by 7 bases and V by 5 bases; bases with no gene match: 11. Germline CDR1 reads SGHTA; CDR2 reads FQGNSA. This CDR3 is 15 amino acids long. CDR3 residues: CASSVVTGLAGTQYF. CDR3 nucleotide sequence: TGTGCCAGCAGCGTTGTTACGGGACTAGCTGGGACCCAGTACTTC.

This chain joins TRBV10-3 and TRBJ2-1; 10 bases map to TRBD2. CDR1 ENHRY and CDR2 SYGVKD come from the germline V gene. V gave up 8 bases and J gave up 9 bases; unmatched junction bases: 10. CDR3 size: 14 residues. The CDR3: CAIARLAGVGEQFF. The CDR3 DNA follows: TGTGCCATCGCCCGGCTAGCGGGAGTTGGTGAGCAGTTCTTC.

The rearrangement uses TRBV6-6 and TRBJ1-5, with D possibly TRBD1 on 5 matching bases. The CDR3 covers 13 residues. The V and J ends lost 6 bases and 3 bases respectively, with 9 bases between them. Germline V gives CDR1 MNHNY, CDR2 SVGAGI (reference sequence). In DNA, the CDR3 is TGTGCCAGCAGGATGACAGCCAATCAGCCCCAGCATTTT. Protein: CASRMTANQPQHF.

The chain combines TRBV7-2 with TRBJ2-1; 11 bases are shared with TRBD2. Unmatched junction bases numbered 6, after V lost 4 bases and J lost 10 bases. The CDR3 contains 14 residues. Germline CDR1 SGHTA, CDR2 FQGNSA. CDR3 nucleotide sequence: TGTGCCAGCAGCTGGGTAGCGGGAGGGCTAGAGCAGTTCTTC. This gives the protein CASSWVAGGLEQFF.

This clone was recorded a few times. The J gene is TRBJ2-3, the V gene TRBV5-1, with D possibly matching TRBD2 (7 bases). In germline, CDR1 is SGHRS, CDR2 YFSETQ. The CDR3 has 16 amino acids. Trimming shortened V by 2 bases and J by 5 bases, and 18 bases separated the two germline ends. The CDR3, as DNA: TGCGCCAGCAGCTTCGAGGGCAGGGGCGGGGGAGATACGCAGTATTTT. It is translated as CASSFEGRGGGDTQYF.

This clone was counted a single time. This chain links TRBV5-1 with TRBJ2-7; 7 bases are shared with TRBD2. This CDR3 spans 15 amino acids. The junction had 13 bases not matched to a gene; V was cut back by 4 bases and J by 6 bases. Germline V gene lookup returns CDR1 SGHRS and CDR2 YFSETQ. In nucleotides, the CDR3 is TGCGCCAGCAGCCCCGGGACTACCTTTTCTCGCGAGCAGTACTTC. Translation gives CASSPGTTFSREQYF.

The chain combines TRBV4-1 with TRBJ2-3; 8 bases are a match to TRBD2. The CDR3 spans 18 residues. With V trimmed by 4 bases and J by 4 bases, 16 bases remained unmatched. CDR1 is MGHRA, CDR2 YSYEKL, per germline. DNA for the CDR3: TGCGCCAGCAGCCCCCGAGTGAGTCGGGAGGGCCGGTCAGATACGCAGTATTTT. Its protein is CASSPRVSREGRSDTQYF.

This rearrangement joins TRBV5-1 to TRBJ1-1; unclear D gene. CDR1 and CDR2 from the germline V gene are SGHRS and YFSETQ. This CDR3 spans 10 amino acids. The ends were cut back, 1 base at V and 11 bases at J, with 6 bases in the middle. The CDR3 nucleotides are TGCGCCAGCAGCTTGAGCGGGGCTTTCTTT. Translating gives CASSLSGAFF. The full variable domain, its missing parts supplied by reference TRBV5-1 and TRBJ1-1, is KAGVTQTPRYLIKTRGQQVTLSCSPISGHRSVSWYQQTPGQGLQFLFEYFSETQRNKGNFPGRFSGRQFSNSRSEMNVSTLELGDSALYLCASSLSGAFFGQGTRLTVV.